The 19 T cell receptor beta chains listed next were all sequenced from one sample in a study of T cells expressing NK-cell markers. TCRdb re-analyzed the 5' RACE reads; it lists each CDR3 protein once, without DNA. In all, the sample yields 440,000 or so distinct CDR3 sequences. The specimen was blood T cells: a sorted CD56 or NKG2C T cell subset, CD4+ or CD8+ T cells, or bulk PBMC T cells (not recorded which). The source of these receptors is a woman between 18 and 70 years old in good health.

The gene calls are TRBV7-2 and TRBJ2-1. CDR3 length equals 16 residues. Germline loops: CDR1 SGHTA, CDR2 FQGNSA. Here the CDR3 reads CASSLRVGNSYNEQFF.

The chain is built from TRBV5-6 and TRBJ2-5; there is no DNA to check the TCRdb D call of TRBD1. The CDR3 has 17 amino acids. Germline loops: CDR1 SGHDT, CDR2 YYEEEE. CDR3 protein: CASSRLGPASPQETQYF.

CDR3 sequence reads: CASSWWRQGTDTQYF. The chain uses TRBV7-9 and TRBJ2-3; TCRdb lists TRBD2, though no DNA is available to test this call. The CDR3 spans 15 residues. CDR1 SEHNR and CDR2 FQNEAQ come from the germline V gene (reference sequence).

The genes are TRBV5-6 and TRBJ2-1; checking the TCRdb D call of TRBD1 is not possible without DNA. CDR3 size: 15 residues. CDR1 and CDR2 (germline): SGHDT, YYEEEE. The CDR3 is CASSWDRGPSNEQFF.

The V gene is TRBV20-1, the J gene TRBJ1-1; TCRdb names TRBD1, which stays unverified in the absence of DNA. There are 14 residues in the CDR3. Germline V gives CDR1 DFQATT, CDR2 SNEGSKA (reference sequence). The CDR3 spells CSALQRGLNTEAFF.

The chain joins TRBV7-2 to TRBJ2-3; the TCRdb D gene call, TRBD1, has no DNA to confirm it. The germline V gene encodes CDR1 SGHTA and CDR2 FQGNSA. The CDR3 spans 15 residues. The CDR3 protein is CASSLGGPSTDTQYF.

The CDR3 sequence is CASTGGLAESYEQYF. J is TRBJ2-7 and V is TRBV28; absent DNA, TCRdb's TRBD2 call cannot be checked. The CDR3 consists of 15 residues. Germline CDR1 is MDHEN and CDR2 is SYDVKM.

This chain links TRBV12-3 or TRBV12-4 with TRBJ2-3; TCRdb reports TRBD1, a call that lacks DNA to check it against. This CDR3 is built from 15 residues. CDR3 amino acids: CASNWGREHRDTQYF.

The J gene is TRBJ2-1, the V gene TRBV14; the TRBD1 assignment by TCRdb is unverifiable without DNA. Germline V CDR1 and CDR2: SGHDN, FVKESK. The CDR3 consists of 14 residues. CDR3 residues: CASSQGYGGGEQFF.

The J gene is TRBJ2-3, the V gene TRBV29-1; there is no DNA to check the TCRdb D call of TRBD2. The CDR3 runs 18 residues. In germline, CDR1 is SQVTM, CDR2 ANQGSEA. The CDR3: CSVEGGGPWRAKTDTQYF.

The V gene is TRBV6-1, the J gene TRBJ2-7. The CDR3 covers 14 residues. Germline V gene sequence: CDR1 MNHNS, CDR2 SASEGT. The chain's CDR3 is CASTEGGMAYEQYF.

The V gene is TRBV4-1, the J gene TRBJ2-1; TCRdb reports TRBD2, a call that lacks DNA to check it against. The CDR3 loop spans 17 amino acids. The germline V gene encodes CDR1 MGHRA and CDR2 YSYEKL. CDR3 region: CASSQEIRAGVVGEQFF.

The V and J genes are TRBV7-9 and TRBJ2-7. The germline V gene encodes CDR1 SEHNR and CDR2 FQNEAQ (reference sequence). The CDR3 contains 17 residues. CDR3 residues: CASSHSSAENMPYEQYF.

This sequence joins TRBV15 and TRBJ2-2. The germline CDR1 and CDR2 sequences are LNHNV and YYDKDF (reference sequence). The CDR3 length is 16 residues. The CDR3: CATSREVAANTGELFF. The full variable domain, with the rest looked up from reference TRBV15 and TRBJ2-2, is DAMVIQNPRYQVTQFGKPVTLSCSQTLNHNVMYWYQQKSSQAPKLLFHYYDKDFNNEADTPDNFQSRRPNTSFCFLDIRSPGLGDTAMYLCATSREVAANTGELFFGEGSRLTVL.

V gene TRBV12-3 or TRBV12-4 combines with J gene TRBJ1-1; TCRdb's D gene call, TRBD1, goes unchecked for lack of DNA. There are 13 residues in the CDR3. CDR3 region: CASRGQGNTEAFF.

The CDR3 sequence: CASSPLGVSYEQYF. The chain has TRBV7-9 and TRBJ2-7. The CDR3 is 14 residues long. Germline V gene lookup returns CDR1 SEHNR and CDR2 FQNEAQ (reference sequence). Variable domain in full (rest from reference TRBV7-9 and TRBJ2-7): DTGVSQNPRHKITKRGQNVTFRCDPISEHNRLYWYRQTLGQGPEFLTYFQNEAQLEKSRLLSDRFSAERPKGSFSTLEIQRTEQGDSAMYLCASSPLGVSYEQYFGPGTRLTVT.

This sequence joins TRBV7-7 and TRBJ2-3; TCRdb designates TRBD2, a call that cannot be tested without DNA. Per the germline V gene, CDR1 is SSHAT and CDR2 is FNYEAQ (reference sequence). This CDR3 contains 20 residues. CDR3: CASSSLRVAGGPRCADTQYF.

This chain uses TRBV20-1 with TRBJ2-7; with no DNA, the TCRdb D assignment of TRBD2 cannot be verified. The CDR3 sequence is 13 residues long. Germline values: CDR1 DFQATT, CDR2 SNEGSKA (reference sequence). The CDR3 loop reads CSEPGLAEYEQYF.

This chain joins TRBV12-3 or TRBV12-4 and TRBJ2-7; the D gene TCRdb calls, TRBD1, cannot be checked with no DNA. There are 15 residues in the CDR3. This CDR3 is CASSLGSGVAYEQYF.